The clone carrying this T cell receptor (beta chain) rates as medium-sized. This sample is drawn from a study of spatial heterogeneity in lung cancer. Across the whole study: Among detected sequences, beta-chain ones consistently exceeded alpha-chain ones in number.

Using its own MiXCR run on the 5' RACE reads, TCRdb lists one record per CDR3 protein. The sample records roughly 2,600 distinct CDR3 sequences, approximately 7.5% being singletons. The time point here: sample taken at primary tumor resection. Patients with untreated early-stage non-small cell lung cancer, numbering some 72, were the donors. Whole RNA was taken from tumor, nontumor lung or frozen PBMC; it was then sequenced unsorted. The germline V and J ends were trimmed by 0 bases and 3 bases, with 11 bases remaining between them. In germline, CDR1 is LNHNV, CDR2 YYDKDF (reference sequence). The CDR3 contains 16 residues.

The sequence was obtained from a male donor with early-stage non-small cell lung cancer. Sequences were derived from normal lung tissue next to the tumor, sampled at surgery. V is TRBV15 and J is TRBJ2-2; D is possibly TRBD1 (5 bases). CDR3 DNA sequence: TGTGCCACCAGCAGAGACGTAATCAGGGACACCGGGGAGCTGTTTTTT. Its translation is CATSRDVIRDTGELFF.